What follows describes a single T cell receptor beta chain. The data were obtained in a study of OX40 agonist ivuxolimab in advanced cancers. This CDR3 spans 17 amino acids. Germline CDR1 and CDR2: LNHDA and SQIVND (reference sequence). V lost 8 bases and J lost 0; bases outside the gene matches: 13. Only in-frame clones appear in the TCRdb table, and some are missing; sequencing was by immunoSEQ multiplex PCR. The data contain 45,000 to 55,000 clones, 94% of them singletons. This chain uses TRBV19 with TRBJ2-1; 7 nucleotides line up with TRBD2. This material consisted of CD4+ or CD8+ T cells sorted from blood, taken in a trial of the OX40 agonist ivuxolimab. This clonotype was sampled from an adult with an advanced solid tumor such as melanoma, head and neck, liver or kidney cancer. The CDR3 DNA reads as TGTGCCAGTCAGTCAACAGGCGGGAGCTTCTCCTACAATGAGCAGTTCTTC. This sequence encodes CASQSTGGSFSYNEQFF.